These 25 T cell receptor delta chains were sequenced from one sample in a study of gamma-delta T cells after stem cell transplantation. TCRdb reran clone calling via CATT on the RT-PCR reads. The top ten hold around half of the sample, which has about 2,200 delta-chain clones, 2.5% to 3.5% seen once. Material for sequencing was gamma-delta T cells. These receptors were collected from a human donor. It is not recorded whose cells these are; they may come from a transplant donor.

Sample share makes this clone medium-sized. The genes are TRDV2 and TRDJ1; 12 nucleotides line up with TRDD3. The V and J ends lost 3 bases and 3 bases, in that order; junction bases with no gene match: 10. Germline V gene sequence: CDR1 GEAIGNYY, CDR2 EKD. The CDR3 spans 17 residues. CDR3 in amino acids: CACDPLGDTEGADKLIF. As DNA, the CDR3 is TGTGCCTGTGACCCACTGGGGGATACTGAGGGGGCCGATAAACTCATCTTT.

This clone was observed a few times. Germline and junction disagree at one end, which may indicate a read error. The V and J genes are TRDV2 and TRDJ3; D may be TRDD3 (5 bases). The CDR3 contains 19 residues. In germline, CDR1 is GEAIGNYY, CDR2 EKD. CDR3 region: CACDSPGTRGSWDARQMFF. DNA for the CDR3: TGCGCCTGTGACTCCCCTGGGACCCGAGGCTCCTGGGACGCCCGACAGATGTTTTTC.

This clone counts as medium-sized. The chain uses TRDV2 and TRDJ3; 11 bases fit TRDD3. The CDR3 is 20 residues long. Germline CDR1 and CDR2: GEAIGNYY and EKD. The V segment lost 0 bases and the J segment 0 bases; nucleotides outside the gene matches: 6. CDR3 DNA sequence: TGTGCCTGTGACACCGTACTGGGGGATAGAAGCTCCTGGGACACCCGACAGATGTTTTTC. Its protein product is CACDTVLGDRSSWDTRQMFF.

By proportion, this clone is medium-sized. A much larger clone lies a single base off, so this may be a read error. Other DNA sequences of this sample code for an identical CDR3. This chain connects TRDV2 to TRDJ1, with D perhaps matching TRDD3 (6 bases). The CDR3 is 15 amino acids. The V end was cut by 4 bases, the J end by 3 bases, with 17 bases between. CDR1 is GEAIGNYY, CDR2 EKD, per germline. The CDR3 DNA reads TGTGCCTGTGATCCCCTTACTGGGAAGTCCGATAAACTCATCTTT. This translates into CACDPLTGKSDKLIF.

Concerning this clone itself: A far bigger clonotype differs at one base, so this is likely a read error. Other DNA sequences from this sample encode an identical CDR3 as well. The chain combines TRDV2 with TRDJ1, with TRDD3 matching over 13 bases. Germline V CDR1 and CDR2: GEAIGNYY, EKD. J gave up 2 bases and V 0 bases, and 14 bases lay outside the gene matches. CDR3 length: 20 amino acids. This chain's CDR3 is CACDTVVLGDTGIRTDKLIF. CDR3 DNA sequence: TGTGCCTGTGACACCGTCGTACTGGGGGATACGGGGATTAGGACCGATAAACTCATCTTT.

In this sample, this clone is medium-sized. This chain links TRDV2 with TRDJ1; D perhaps matches TRDD3 (6 bases). Germline V gene data show CDR1 as GEAIGNYY and CDR2 as EKD. This CDR3 comprises 17 residues. V gave up 0 bases and J gave up 0 bases, with 16 bases separating them. CDR3 sequence reads: CACDTAWGAQNTDKLIF. CDR3 nucleotide sequence: TGTGCCTGTGACACCGCCTGGGGCGCCCAAAACACCGATAAACTCATCTTT.

As regards this clone: Translating this DNA gives a protein that differs at residue 8 from the TCRdb one, which belongs to a much larger clone; a read error is likely, and the protein shown is this translation. The chain uses TRDV2 and TRDJ1, with 13 bases identical to TRDD3. Germline-derived CDR1 and CDR2 are GEAIGNYY and EKD. The CDR3 has 19 amino acids. The junction had 11 bases not matched to a gene; V was cut back by 0 bases and J by 2 bases. CDR3 bases: TGTGCCTGTGACACCATAGGGACACTGGGGGATACGAGAACCGATAAACTCATCTTT. It specifies CACDTIGTLGDTRTDKLIF.

There are a few counts of this clone. Other nucleotide sequences in the sample specify the same CDR3. The chain recombines TRDV2 with TRDJ1; 8 bases fit TRDD3. The CDR3 has 16 amino acids. Germline values: CDR1 GEAIGNYY, CDR2 EKD. The V gene end was trimmed by 3 bases and the J gene end by 2 bases; junction bases not matched to a gene: 10. The CDR3 loop reads CACDGMGMGDTDKLIF. The CDR3 DNA reads as TGTGCCTGTGACGGGATGGGTATGGGGGATACCGATAAACTCATCTTT.

A few counts support this clone. The rearrangement links TRDV2 to TRDJ1; 10 positions agree with TRDD3. The CDR3 covers 17 residues. Per the germline V gene, CDR1 is GEAIGNYY and CDR2 is EKD. Trimming at V came to 0 bases and at J to 0 bases, leaving 6 bases not matched to a gene. CDR3 bases: TGTGCCTGTGACACCATACTGGGGGATGAGTACACCGATAAACTCATCTTT. It specifies CACDTILGDEYTDKLIF.

This clone was detected only a few times. This likely stems from a read error, as it lies one base from a far larger clone. Within the sample, other DNA sequences also encode this same CDR3. The chain is built from TRDV2 and TRDJ1; the D gene is possibly TRDD3 (6 bases). The germline V gene encodes CDR1 GEAIGNYY and CDR2 EKD. V lost 3 bases to trimming and J lost 12 bases, with 19 bases between them. This CDR3 has 13 residues. The CDR3 sequence: CACDSILGDTVIF. The CDR3 DNA reads as TGTGCCTGTGACTCAATACTGGGAGATACCGTCATCTTT.

Regarding this clone: A far more abundant clone sits one base away, making this likely a read error. The rearrangement joins TRDV1 to TRDJ1; 10 positions match TRDD3. Per the germline V gene, CDR1 is TSWWSYY and CDR2 is QGS. The CDR3 is 18 residues long. The CDR3 sequence: CAFGEPGPCTGGCGRLIF. CDR3 coding DNA: TGTGCTTTTGGGGAACCAGGCCCCTGTACTGGGGGATGTGGGAGACTCATCTTT.

By sample fraction, this clone is medium-sized. J is TRDJ1 and V is TRDV2; TRDD3 agrees at 7 bases. V shed 1 base and J 3 bases; nucleotides not matched to a gene: 4. Germline values: CDR1 GEAIGNYY, CDR2 EKD. The CDR3 spans 14 residues. DNA of the CDR3: TGTGCCTGTGACACGCTGGGGGTCGCCGATAAACTCATCTTT. It codes for CACDTLGVADKLIF.

This clone ranks as medium-sized. J is TRDJ1 and V is TRDV2; D gene unclear. Deletions cut 0 bases from V and 2 bases from J, with 18 bases between. There are 17 residues in the CDR3. Germline V CDR1 and CDR2: GEAIGNYY, EKD. The CDR3 DNA follows: TGTGCCTGTGACACCGTACGGTATGTCGGCTCAACCGATAAACTCATCTTT. Its translation is CACDTVRYVGSTDKLIF.

A word on this clone: A far larger clone differs by one base, so this is likely a read error. The same CDR3 is also encoded by other DNA sequences in this sample. The V call is TRDV2, the J call TRDJ1; 13 nucleotides agree with TRDD3. The CDR3 is 19 amino acids. Germline assignment: CDR1 GEAIGNYY and CDR2 EKD. V shed 0 bases, J shed 2 bases, and the junction held 11 bases outside the gene matches. The DNA of the CDR3 is TGTGCCTGTGACACCATAGGTCCACTGGGGGATACGAGAACCGATAAACTCATCTTT. It translates to CACDTIGPLGDTRTDKLIF.

This clone counts as medium-sized. This same CDR3 is encoded by further DNA sequences in the sample. The rearrangement joins TRDV2 to TRDJ1, with D perhaps TRDD3 (5 bases). This CDR3 spans 18 amino acids. Trimming cost V 0 bases and J 1 base, with 20 bases left between them. Germline V gene sequence: CDR1 GEAIGNYY, CDR2 EKD. The CDR3 sequence: CACDTVPSGVPFTDKLIF. The CDR3 bases are TGTGCCTGTGACACCGTGCCTAGTGGGGTTCCATTCACCGATAAACTCATCTTT.

This clone appeared a few times. This could be a read error, since a much larger clone is one nucleotide away. The chain uses TRDV1 and TRDJ1, with D maybe TRDD2 (8 bases). The germline gives CDR1 TSWWSYY, CDR2 QGS. The CDR3 loop spans 29 amino acids. The chain's CDR3 is CALGELGFFLRPPGGWMGVGTSYTDKLTF. The CDR3 nucleotides read TGTGCTCTTGGGGAACTGGGTTTCTTCCTAAGGCCGCCTGGGGGCTGGATGGGAGTAGGTACTTCCTACACCGATAAACTCACCTTT.

This clone is deemed medium-sized. Other DNA sequences in the sample encode the same CDR3. This chain links TRDV2 with TRDJ3, with 8 bases matching TRDD3. The CDR3 loop spans 19 amino acids. Germline CDR1 GEAIGNYY, CDR2 EKD. V shed 0 bases and J 0 bases; nucleotides not matched to a gene: 6. In DNA form, the CDR3 reads TGTGCCTGTGACACCGCTGGGGGAAGCCGCTCCTGGGACACCCGACAGATGTTTTTC. The encoded protein is CACDTAGGSRSWDTRQMFF.

This clone was seen more than once but under ten times. A read error may be the cause here, since a much bigger clone is one base away. The rearrangement uses TRDV2 and TRDJ1, with 13 bases fitting TRDD3. The germline V gene has CDR1 GEAIGNYY and CDR2 EKD. The CDR3 runs to 24 residues. The J segment lost 0 bases and the V segment lost 5 bases, leaving 29 bases of the junction unmatched. CDR3: CACGTVPTQITGGYVPLNTDKLIF. DNA of the CDR3: TGTGCCTGTGGCACGGTTCCTACGCAGATTACTGGGGGATACGTTCCTCTCAACACCGATAAACTCATCTTT.

This clone was detected only a few times. Other nucleotide sequences in the sample specify the same CDR3. The chain carries TRDV1 and TRDJ1; D is ambiguous. There are 16 residues in the CDR3. V lost 3 bases and J 0 bases, leaving 14 bases between the germline ends. Germline-derived CDR1 and CDR2 are TSWWSYY and QGS. The CDR3 reads CALGDLVTLYTDKLIF. CDR3 nucleotides: TGTGCTCTTGGGGACCTCGTGACGCTGTACACCGATAAACTCATCTTT.

V gene TRDV1 combines with J gene TRDJ1; 10 nucleotides agree with TRDD3. V shed 2 bases, J shed 4 bases, and the junction held 22 bases outside the gene matches. The CDR3 sequence is 21 residues long. Germline V gives CDR1 TSWWSYY, CDR2 QGS. The CDR3 region is CALGESWVRDWGIPKDDKLIF. Written as DNA, the CDR3 is TGTGCTCTTGGGGAATCCTGGGTGCGGGACTGGGGGATCCCCAAGGACGATAAACTCATCTTT.

By sample fraction, this clone is medium-sized (0.01 to 0.1%). The V call is TRDV2, the J call TRDJ3; TRDD3 is a possible D gene (5 bases). Trimming stripped 1 base from V and 0 bases from J, with 21 bases between. This CDR3 spans 21 amino acids. CDR1 and CDR2 (germline): GEAIGNYY, EKD. The CDR3 sequence: CACDTPEQGSQSSWDTRQMFF. The CDR3 nucleotides are TGTGCCTGTGACACTCCCGAACAGGGGAGCCAGAGCTCCTGGGACACCCGACAGATGTTTTTC.

This clone is medium-sized (0.01 to 0.1%). The chain uses TRDV1 and TRDJ1; 13 bases match TRDD3. Germline V gives CDR1 TSWWSYY, CDR2 QGS. The trim removed 2 bases at V and 0 bases at J, leaving 15 bases unmatched. The CDR3 has 21 amino acids. The CDR3 region is CALGECTYWGIRVGYTDKLIF. The CDR3 bases are TGTGCTCTTGGGGAATGTACCTACTGGGGGATACGAGTGGGATACACCGATAAACTCATCTTT.

Remarks on this clone: A read error is likely here: a far larger clone is one base away. V gene TRDV1 combines with J gene TRDJ1, with D possibly matching TRDD3 (7 bases). Germline V lookup: CDR1 TSWWSYY, CDR2 QGS. The ends were cut back, 0 bases at V and 0 bases at J, with 50 bases in the middle. This CDR3 is 29 amino acids long. This CDR3 is CALGELGFFRRPPGGWMGVGTSYTDKLIF. DNA of the CDR3: TGTGCTCTTGGGGAACTGGGTTTCTTCCGAAGGCCGCCTGGGGGCTGGATGGGAGTAGGTACTTCCTACACCGATAAACTCATCTTT.

A note on this clone: The likely explanation is a read error, given a far larger clone one base away. Other DNA variants within this sample encode the same CDR3. The V and J genes are TRDV2 and TRDJ1; 10 positions match TRDD3. Per the germline V gene, CDR1 is GEAIGNYY and CDR2 is EKD. CDR3 length equals 17 residues. The CDR3 is CACDKLGDLGLTDKLIF. CDR3 coding DNA: TGCGCCTGTGACAAACTGGGGGATTTGGGTCTCACCGATAAACTCATCTTT.

In its sample, this clone was seen a few times. This may stem from a read error, because a much larger clone lies one nucleotide away. The chain has TRDV2 and TRDJ3, with TRDD3 identical over 7 bases. This CDR3 has 18 residues. Germline lookup yields CDR1 GEAIGNYY and CDR2 EKD. The CDR3 loop is CACDTPGGSSRDTRQMFF. The CDR3 DNA reads TGTGCCTGTGACACGCCTGGGGGGAGCTCCCGGGACACCCGACAGATGTTTTTC.